These T cell receptor beta chains were read from a single sample in a study of shared clonotypes between healthy human individuals. Clones were read by immunoSEQ multiplex PCR, and TCRdb kept only the in-frame ones, dropping some. This table holds approximately 340,000 clones, around two thirds found once. Material: memory CD4+ T cells sorted from blood. The receptors derive from a man aged 25 to 40 in good health. CDR3s include the opening cysteine and the closing phenylalanine or tryptophan. The D gene is left open where the match is weak. Clone sizes are given selectively: once, few, many, or a class where the clone is expanded.

v_gene: TRBV6-4
abundance: few
j_gene: TRBJ2-2
d_gene: TRBD2
CDR3nt: TGTGCCAGCAGTGACTCGAAACTAGCGGGAGCAGGGGAGCTGTTTTTT
CDR3aa: CASSDSKLAGAGELFF

v_gene: TRBV2
abundance: -
j_gene: TRBJ2-5
d_gene: TRBD2
CDR3nt: TGTGCCAGCAGTGAACCCTCGGGACTAACTACGAGCTTGTACTTC
CDR3aa: CASSEPSGLTTSLYF

v_gene: TRBV5-4
abundance: once
j_gene: TRBJ2-7
d_gene: TRBD2
CDR3nt: TGTGCCAGCAGCTTGCCTCGACTAGCGGGAGGGGTCGCGGACGAGCAGTACTTC
CDR3aa: CASSLPRLAGGVADEQYF

v_gene: TRBV5-1
abundance: -
j_gene: TRBJ1-4
d_gene: -
CDR3nt: TGCGCCAGCACCCCCCCTGGGTGGTGTGATGAAAAACTGTTTTTT
CDR3aa: CASTPPGWCDEKLFF

v_gene: TRBV7-2
abundance: -
j_gene: TRBJ2-5
d_gene: TRBD1
CDR3nt: TGTGCCAGCGGCGGGACAGGGGGCGTGGGAGAGACCCAGTACTTC
CDR3aa: CASGGTGGVGETQYF

v_gene: TRBV9
abundance: few
j_gene: TRBJ2-2
d_gene: -
CDR3nt: TGTGCCAGCAGCGTAGCTCCCGGGACCGGGGAGCTGTTTTTT
CDR3aa: CASSVAPGTGELFF

v_gene: TRBV19
abundance: few
j_gene: TRBJ2-3
d_gene: TRBD1
CDR3nt: TGTGCCAGTAGTACGTACAGGGGGTCCACAGATACGCAGTATTTT
CDR3aa: CASSTYRGSTDTQYF

v_gene: TRBV29-1
abundance: -
j_gene: TRBJ2-3
d_gene: TRBD1
CDR3nt: TGCAGCGTTGAAGATTACGACAGGGCGGGCACAGATACGCAGTATTTT
CDR3aa: CSVEDYDRAGTDTQYF

v_gene: TRBV7-9
abundance: -
j_gene: TRBJ2-1
d_gene: -
CDR3nt: TGTGCCAGCAGCCCGCCTCCGGGACGAAAAAAGGACAATGAGCAGTTCTTC
CDR3aa: CASSPPPGRKKDNEQFF

v_gene: TRBV7-3
abundance: -
j_gene: TRBJ2-1
d_gene: TRBD2
CDR3nt: TGTGCCAGCAGCCTAGCGGGAGGTGAGCAGTTCTTC
CDR3aa: CASSLAGGEQFF

v_gene: TRBV29-1
abundance: -
j_gene: TRBJ2-1
d_gene: TRBD2
CDR3nt: TGCAGCGTTGAAGGGACACTAGCGGGTACTTACAATGAGCAGTTCTTC
CDR3aa: CSVEGTLAGTYNEQFF

v_gene: TRBV19
abundance: once
j_gene: TRBJ1-4
d_gene: -
CDR3nt: TGTGCCAGTAGTCAAATGTCTGGGTCCTTCGCTGAAAAACTGTTTTTT
CDR3aa: CASSQMSGSFAEKLFF

v_gene: TRBV5-1
abundance: -
j_gene: TRBJ2-4
d_gene: -
CDR3nt: TGCGCCAGCAGCTTGGATGGGGGGATAAACATTCAGTACTTC
CDR3aa: CASSLDGGINIQYF

v_gene: TRBV18
abundance: -
j_gene: TRBJ2-1
d_gene: -
CDR3nt: TGTGCCAGCTCTAAGGACAATGAGCAGTTCTTC
CDR3aa: CASSKDNEQFF

v_gene: TRBV25-1
abundance: -
j_gene: TRBJ2-2
d_gene: -
CDR3nt: TGTGCCAGCAGTGTGGCAGCCGGTCCCGGGGAGCTGTTTTTT
CDR3aa: CASSVAAGPGELFF

v_gene: TRBV11-3
abundance: -
j_gene: TRBJ2-5
d_gene: -
CDR3nt: TGTGCCAGCAGCTTAGACGGGACCTCTCAAGAGACCCAGTACTTC
CDR3aa: CASSLDGTSQETQYF

v_gene: TRBV2
abundance: -
j_gene: TRBJ1-1
d_gene: -
CDR3nt: TGTGCCAGCAGTCCGGGAGCGGGGTACACTGAAGCTTTCTTT
CDR3aa: CASSPGAGYTEAFF

v_gene: TRBV29-1
abundance: -
j_gene: TRBJ2-7
d_gene: -
CDR3nt: TGCAGCGCGCGACAGGCCTACGAGCAGTACTTC
CDR3aa: CSARQAYEQYF

v_gene: TRBV10-2
abundance: many
j_gene: TRBJ2-4
d_gene: -
CDR3nt: TGCGCCAGCAGTGAAGGGGCGTCCTATATTAGGATTCAGTACTTC
CDR3aa: CASSEGASYIRIQYF

v_gene: TRBV5-1
abundance: -
j_gene: TRBJ2-5
d_gene: -
CDR3nt: TGCGCCAGCAGCTTGGTTGGAGAGGAGACCCAGTACTTC
CDR3aa: CASSLVGEETQYF

v_gene: TRBV7-8
abundance: few
j_gene: TRBJ2-5
d_gene: TRBD2
CDR3nt: TGTGCCAGCAGCCAGCCGCGGGGGGTTTTTCAAGAGACCCAGTACTTC
CDR3aa: CASSQPRGVFQETQYF

v_gene: TRBV2
abundance: -
j_gene: TRBJ2-5
d_gene: TRBD1
CDR3nt: TGTGCCAGCAGTGGTACAGGGGCTCGGAATCGAGAGACCCAGTACTTC
CDR3aa: CASSGTGARNRETQYF

v_gene: TRBV30
abundance: -
j_gene: TRBJ2-1
d_gene: TRBD2
CDR3nt: TGTGCCTGGAGTGTAATAGCGGGAGTCTCCTACAATGAGCAGTTCTTC
CDR3aa: CAWSVIAGVSYNEQFF

v_gene: TRBV4-3
abundance: few
j_gene: TRBJ2-5
d_gene: TRBD1
CDR3nt: TGCGCCAGCAGCCAGACCCGGGACAGGCAAGAGACCCAGTACTTC
CDR3aa: CASSQTRDRQETQYF

v_gene: TRBV18
abundance: -
j_gene: TRBJ2-2
d_gene: TRBD2
CDR3nt: TGTGCCAGCTCCTCGGGACTAGCGGGAGTAGCTAACACCGGGGAGCTGTTTTTT
CDR3aa: CASSSGLAGVANTGELFF

v_gene: TRBV5-6
abundance: -
j_gene: TRBJ2-2
d_gene: -
CDR3nt: TGTGCCAGCAGCTTGGGCACCACCGGGGAGCTGTTTTTT
CDR3aa: CASSLGTTGELFF

v_gene: TRBV5-6
abundance: -
j_gene: TRBJ2-2
d_gene: TRBD1
CDR3nt: TGTGCCAGCAGTCGTCGGACAGGACTGAACACCGGGGAGCTGTTTTTT
CDR3aa: CASSRRTGLNTGELFF

v_gene: TRBV7-9
abundance: -
j_gene: TRBJ2-7
d_gene: TRBD2
CDR3nt: TGTGCCAGCAGCTTTACTAGCGGGAGTGGTAGTTACGAGCAGTACTTC
CDR3aa: CASSFTSGSGSYEQYF

v_gene: TRBV7-9
abundance: -
j_gene: TRBJ2-1
d_gene: -
CDR3nt: TGTGCCAGCAGCTTCATTGTAACTAGCAATGAGCAGTTCTTC
CDR3aa: CASSFIVTSNEQFF

v_gene: TRBV10-3
abundance: -
j_gene: TRBJ2-1
d_gene: -
CDR3nt: TGTGCCATCAGTGAGGTAGGGGGGAGCTCCTACAATGAGCAGTTCTTC
CDR3aa: CAISEVGGSSYNEQFF

v_gene: TRBV5-1
abundance: few
j_gene: TRBJ2-5
d_gene: -
CDR3nt: TGCGCCAGCAGCTTCGACTCGTTCGAGACCCAGTACTTC
CDR3aa: CASSFDSFETQYF

v_gene: TRBV5-1
abundance: -
j_gene: TRBJ2-5
d_gene: TRBD1
CDR3nt: TGCGCCAGCAACCACAGGGGTGGAGAGACCCAGTACTTC
CDR3aa: CASNHRGGETQYF

v_gene: TRBV6-1
abundance: -
j_gene: TRBJ1-2
d_gene: -
CDR3nt: TGTGCCAGCACGAAAGGGTCGGGCTATGGCTACACCTTC
CDR3aa: CASTKGSGYGYTF

v_gene: TRBV19
abundance: -
j_gene: TRBJ2-1
d_gene: TRBD2
CDR3nt: TGTGCCAGTACCACCCTAGCGGGAGGGGGCTACAGTGAGCAGTTCTTC
CDR3aa: CASTTLAGGGYSEQFF

v_gene: TRBV7-2
abundance: -
j_gene: TRBJ1-2
d_gene: -
CDR3nt: TGTGCCAGCAGCTTAAGGTTGGACAGCTATGGCTACACCTTC
CDR3aa: CASSLRLDSYGYTF

v_gene: TRBV4-1
abundance: many
j_gene: TRBJ2-5
d_gene: TRBD2
CDR3nt: TGCGCCAGCAGCTCCCCAGCGGGACTAGCGGGGGGGATTCAAGAGACCCAGTACTTC
CDR3aa: CASSSPAGLAGGIQETQYF

v_gene: TRBV29-1
abundance: -
j_gene: TRBJ1-1
d_gene: -
CDR3nt: TGCAGCGCAGGGAGAGGGGTTGCTGAAGCTTTCTTT
CDR3aa: CSAGRGVAEAFF

v_gene: TRBV9
abundance: -
j_gene: TRBJ2-5
d_gene: -
CDR3nt: TGTGCCAGCAGCGTAGCTCAGGTCGGCGAGACCCAGTACTTC
CDR3aa: CASSVAQVGETQYF

v_gene: TRBV7-9
abundance: -
j_gene: TRBJ1-5
d_gene: -
CDR3nt: TGTGCCAGCAGCCCCGGACAGACACTGGGACATTGGCCCCAGCATTTT
CDR3aa: CASSPGQTLGHWPQHF

v_gene: TRBV6-5
abundance: -
j_gene: TRBJ2-7
d_gene: TRBD1
CDR3nt: TGTGCCAGCAGAGATAGGACAGGGGTCTACGAGCAGTACTTC
CDR3aa: CASRDRTGVYEQYF

v_gene: TRBV6-5
abundance: -
j_gene: TRBJ2-7
d_gene: TRBD1
CDR3nt: TGTGCCAGCGCAGGGGGACCACCCTACGAGCAGTACTTC
CDR3aa: CASAGGPPYEQYF

v_gene: TRBV27
abundance: -
j_gene: TRBJ2-7
d_gene: TRBD2
CDR3nt: TGTGCCAGCAGCTGGCTCAGCGGGAGGGCCTACGAGCAGTACTTC
CDR3aa: CASSWLSGRAYEQYF

v_gene: TRBV5-8
abundance: -
j_gene: TRBJ1-2
d_gene: -
CDR3nt: TGTGCCAGCAGCTTGTCCGGAAGAGCTAATGGCTACACCTTC
CDR3aa: CASSLSGRANGYTF

v_gene: TRBV9
abundance: once
j_gene: TRBJ2-7
d_gene: TRBD1
CDR3nt: TGTGCCAGCAGCGTCGGGACAGCCTCATTCTACGAGCAGTACTTC
CDR3aa: CASSVGTASFYEQYF

v_gene: TRBV7-9
abundance: -
j_gene: TRBJ1-5
d_gene: -
CDR3nt: TGTGCCAGCAGAGCCATGGGGGGCGGGAATCAGCCCCAGCATTTT
CDR3aa: CASRAMGGGNQPQHF

v_gene: TRBV2
abundance: once
j_gene: TRBJ2-2
d_gene: TRBD2
CDR3nt: TGTGCCAGCAGTGTTTTTCAGCGGGGGGCCGGGGAGCTGTTTTTT
CDR3aa: CASSVFQRGAGELFF

v_gene: TRBV11-2
abundance: -
j_gene: TRBJ2-2
d_gene: TRBD1
CDR3nt: TGTGCCAGCAGCTTAGTTGGGACAGGGATCACCGGGGAGCTGTTTTTT
CDR3aa: CASSLVGTGITGELFF

v_gene: TRBV14
abundance: few
j_gene: TRBJ2-1
d_gene: TRBD2
CDR3nt: TGTGCCAGCAGCGACTTAGCGGGAGGGATTGATAATGAGCAGTTCTTC
CDR3aa: CASSDLAGGIDNEQFF

v_gene: TRBV6-1
abundance: -
j_gene: TRBJ2-7
d_gene: TRBD2
CDR3nt: TGTGCCAGCAGATTTAGCGGGGGCCTTTACGAGCAGTACTTC
CDR3aa: CASRFSGGLYEQYF

v_gene: TRBV19
abundance: -
j_gene: TRBJ2-1
d_gene: -
CDR3nt: TGTGCCAGTAGGCAGCGTGCTAGCGCGGCGGGCTCCTACAATGAGCAGTTCTTC
CDR3aa: CASRQRASAAGSYNEQFF

v_gene: TRBV7-6
abundance: -
j_gene: TRBJ2-7
d_gene: -
CDR3nt: TGTGCCAGCAGCTTAGCACCGACTTCCTACGAGCAGTACTTC
CDR3aa: CASSLAPTSYEQYF

v_gene: TRBV14
abundance: -
j_gene: TRBJ2-7
d_gene: -
CDR3nt: TGTGCCAGCAGCCCCAATTTCTACGAGCAGTACTTC
CDR3aa: CASSPNFYEQYF